One and the same sample provided the 6 T cell receptor beta chains below, sequenced in a study of OX40 agonist ivuxolimab in advanced cancers. Measured with immunoSEQ multiplex PCR; TCRdb has only the in-frame clones, and not every one. The data contain some 99,000 clones, about 80% of them singletons. This specimen was CD4+ or CD8+ T cells sorted from blood, taken in a trial of the OX40 agonist ivuxolimab. The receptor source for this set is an adult with an advanced solid tumor such as melanoma, head and neck, liver or kidney cancer.

In its sample, this clone was seen once. The V and J genes are TRBV7-2 and TRBJ2-2; 9 nucleotides match TRBD1. The germline V gene encodes CDR1 SGHTA and CDR2 FQGNSA. J was trimmed by 6 bases and V by 5 bases; bases with no gene match: 10. The CDR3 sequence is 16 residues long. Written as DNA, the CDR3 is TGTGCCAGCAGCAATACAGGGGGCGCGTTTCCCGGGGAGCTGTTTTTT. Translating gives CASSNTGGAFPGELFF.

This chain links TRBV19 with TRBJ2-3; TRBD2 is a possible D gene (5 bases). Trimming left V 7 bases short and J 2 bases short, with 16 bases between. The CDR3 length is 15 residues. Germline V gene data show CDR1 as LNHDA and CDR2 as SQIVND (reference sequence). The CDR3 reads CASKNWLADTDTQYF. The CDR3 nucleotides are TGTGCCAGTAAAAATTGGCTAGCCGACACAGATACGCAGTATTTT.

The chain employs TRBV19 and TRBJ2-7; TRBD1 matches 10 bases. The length of the CDR3 is 14 residues. V was pared by 6 bases and J by 6 bases, with 8 bases of the junction left unmatched. Germline V gives CDR1 LNHDA, CDR2 SQIVND (reference sequence). The CDR3 protein is CASSTGTGEREQYF. CDR3 coding DNA: TGTGCCAGTAGCACCGGGACAGGGGAACGCGAGCAGTACTTC. Variable domain in full (rest from reference TRBV19 and TRBJ2-7): DGGITQSPKYLFRKEGQNVTLSCEQNLNHDAMYWYRQDPGQGLRLIYYSQIVNDFQKGDIAEGYSVSREKKESFPLTVTSAQKNPTAFYLCASSTGTGEREQYFGPGTRLTVT.

The sample holds a few counts of this clone. The rearrangement joins TRBV19 to TRBJ2-6, with 9 bases lining up with TRBD1. Germline assignment: CDR1 LNHDA and CDR2 SQIVND (reference sequence). The CDR3 runs 18 residues. V shed 6 bases and J 1 base; nucleotides not matched to a gene: 10. In DNA form, the CDR3 reads TGTGCCAGTAGGAAAACAGGGGGCGCAGGATCTGGGGCCAACGTCCTGACTTTC. It codes for CASRKTGGAGSGANVLTF.

This chain connects TRBV4-3 to TRBJ1-2; D remains ambiguous. This CDR3 comprises 15 residues. Germline V lookup: CDR1 LGHNA, CDR2 YSLEER. V lost 4 bases and J lost 4, with 16 bases in between. The CDR3 is CASSPTKNRGYGYTF. In nucleotides, the CDR3 is TGCGCCAGCAGCCCCACAAAGAACAGAGGCTATGGCTACACCTTC.

The chain employs TRBV10-3 and TRBJ1-6; no clear D gene. V dropped 6 bases and J dropped 6 bases, with 6 bases sitting between them. This CDR3 has 12 residues. CDR1 and CDR2 (germline): ENHRY, SYGVKD. The DNA for the CDR3 is TGTGCCATCAGCTCCATTAATTCACCCCTCCACTTT. Translation gives CAISSINSPLHF.